This TCR beta chain was sequenced during a study of CD8+ T cells in alopecia areata. On the study more broadly: Among treated patients, oral tofacitinib was administered at 5 to 10 mg twice daily. After 6 to 18 months of tofacitinib, follow-up continued 6 months off drug.

Extracted RNA was reverse transcribed into cDNA, the sequencing template. Clones were sequenced by immunoSEQ multiplex PCR, and TCRdb holds only the in-frame ones, with some missing. The sample has 150,000 to 200,000 clones, around 64% seen once; the top ten hold about 1.3%. As to treatment: oral pan-JAK inhibitor, 5-10 mg twice daily. This CDR3 is built from 15 residues. CDR1 is SQVTM, CDR2 ANQGSEA, per germline. J gave up 4 bases and V 3 bases, and 8 bases lay outside the gene matches. This clone was seen more than once but under ten times. This sequence joins TRBV29-1 and TRBJ2-3; 9 bases agree with TRBD1. The origin of this receptor is a human donor with alopecia areata. The input for sequencing was CD4+ T cells sorted from blood, taken between weeks 47 and 50, from a patient treated with tofacitinib. CDR3 sequence: CSVDGTGISADTQYF. The CDR3, as DNA: TGCAGCGTTGACGGGACAGGGATCAGCGCAGATACGCAGTATTTT.